This TCR beta chain was recovered during a study of T cells in Graves' hyperthyroidism and ophthalmopathy (dated by TCRdb to between 2019 and 2020). Regarding the complete study: Peripheral blood samples were taken at the time of initial diagnosis, prior to any treatment. To identify distinguishing TCR V-J signatures, a discovery cohort of about 100 patients was used, comprising fewer than 45 with Graves' ophthalmopathy and around 57 with stable Graves' hyperthyroidism. Whether ophthalmopathy could be predicted prospectively was tested in an independent validation cohort made up of under 20 hyperthyroidism patients plus 17 patients who later progressed to ophthalmopathy. The 90 to 100 discovery patients were randomly divided into training and test sets at a 7:3 ratio. Thyroid tissue and blood T-cell repertoires from several Graves' hyperthyroidism patients were also compared in the study. After sampling, hyperthyroidism patients received methimazole starting at 30 mg daily, and ophthalmopathy patients received high-dose intravenous methylprednisolone. The paper reports TCR Vbeta CDR3 sequencing of some 140 peripheral blood samples: approximately 43 ophthalmopathy, some 80 hyperthyroidism and around 17 progressor patients. The paper as a whole reports these results and caveats: In validation, the model predicted progression to ophthalmopathy with 60% to 71% sensitivity and roughly 75% specificity, a median of around six months before onset. A model built on a 13 V-J signature distinguished ophthalmopathy from stable hyperthyroidism, reaching around 90% sensitivity and 81% to 83% specificity in cross-validation and 80%/75% in testing. Sample size was not statistically predetermined, and blinding of investigators to group allocation was not performed. Blood samples also contained most of the expanded thyroid clonotypes (frequency above 0.001), which suggests that blood repertoires may reflect thyroid immune responses.

From a lookup of the germline V gene (reference sequence), CDR1 and CDR2 are LGHDT and YNNKEL. Deletion took 1 base off V and 9 bases off J, with a span of 7 bases between the germline ends. The CDR3 contains 12 residues, cysteine and phenylalanine counted. Only the CDR3 DNA is retained, 36 bases long and in frame from the first base. Points on this clonotype: It has no known antigen specificity. Base qualities were left out, and no much larger clone turns up one base away.

In the ophthalmopathy patients, disease was moderately to severely active, with a Clinical Activity Score of 3 or more, a NOSPECS grade of 4 or more, and a duration of less than 3 months. Patients with uncontrolled infections, other autoimmune diseases, pregnancy or lactation were excluded. Clinical symptoms, serum thyroxine and TRAb, thyroid ultrasound, and orbital computed tomography formed the basis for the diagnoses. PBMCs were separated from approximately 9.9 ml of fresh peripheral blood using Ficoll-Paque density gradient centrifugation. Total RNA was extracted with Trizol reagent, and quality was checked on an Agilent 2100 Bioanalyzer. The TCR beta CDR3 regions were amplified from the RNA transcripts. For the first round of RT-PCR on the TCR CDR3, the HTBI primer set was used together with the Qiagen OneStep RT-PCR kit. Libraries were constructed in a second round of multiplex PCR, after which size selection and purification were carried out. Libraries were sequenced paired-end with 100 bp reads on an Illumina HiSeq2000. The published analysis was carried out like this. SOAPnuke was used to process the raw data, throwing out any read that contained adapters or uncalled bases, had a mean Phred below 15, or lacked an exact constant-primer or identifier match. High-quality paired reads were merged using COPE v1.2.5, and each unique nucleotide sequence was defined as a clonotype. MiTCR v1.1 was used to align clonotypes to the IMGT TRBV, TRBD and TRBJ reference segments. The analysis was restricted to V-J combinations with a frequency above 0.0001, which together covered 99.2% of the repertoires. The TCS score was defined as the ratio of F50 (clonal expansion) to E x V (chaos), calculated using BLOSUM62-based TCRdist between CDR3 peptides within each V-J. Welch's t-statistics and random forest reduced around 510 V-J features to roughly 13, which were used in a naive Bayes classifier (R e1071). TCRdb passed the public sequencing reads through fastp at Q25 and MiXCR, retaining productive beta sequences. Identical CDR3 protein sequences are pooled into one entry, listed with their most common genes and DNA. The V and J calls follow TCRdb's processing rather than the paper's. The sample table lists about 460,000 distinct CDR3 sequences, 22% of them with a count of one. The ten largest clones represent approximately 54% of the sample.

Recombination linked TRBV3-1 to TRBJ2-1, with the D gene not clear enough to name. This receptor was taken from a woman in her seventies with Graves' ophthalmopathy. Sequenced input: blood. CDR3 reads: CASSQGGGEQFF. The base sequence is TGTGCCAGCAGCCAAGGCGGTGGTGAGCAGTTCTTC.